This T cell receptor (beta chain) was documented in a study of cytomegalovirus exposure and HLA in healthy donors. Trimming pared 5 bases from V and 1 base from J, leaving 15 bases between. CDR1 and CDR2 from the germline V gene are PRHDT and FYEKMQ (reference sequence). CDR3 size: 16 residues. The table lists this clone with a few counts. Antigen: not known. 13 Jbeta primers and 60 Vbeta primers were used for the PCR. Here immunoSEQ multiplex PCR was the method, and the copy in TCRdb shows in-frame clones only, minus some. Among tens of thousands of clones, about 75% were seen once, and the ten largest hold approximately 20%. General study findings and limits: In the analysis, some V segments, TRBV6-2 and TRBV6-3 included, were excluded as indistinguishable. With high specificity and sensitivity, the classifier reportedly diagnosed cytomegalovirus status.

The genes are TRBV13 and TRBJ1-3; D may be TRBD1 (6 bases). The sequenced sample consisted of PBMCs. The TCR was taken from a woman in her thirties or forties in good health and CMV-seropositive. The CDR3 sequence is CASSLSDRFSGNTIYF. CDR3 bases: TGTGCCAGCAGCCTCTCGGACAGATTTTCTGGAAACACCATATATTTT.